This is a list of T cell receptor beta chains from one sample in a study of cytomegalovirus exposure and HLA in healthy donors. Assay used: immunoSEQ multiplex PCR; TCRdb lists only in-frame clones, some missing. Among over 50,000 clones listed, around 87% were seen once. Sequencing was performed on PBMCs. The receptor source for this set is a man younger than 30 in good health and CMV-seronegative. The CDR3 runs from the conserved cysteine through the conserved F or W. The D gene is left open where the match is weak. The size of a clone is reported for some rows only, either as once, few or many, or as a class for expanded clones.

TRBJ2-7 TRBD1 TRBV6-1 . TGTGCCAGCAGCCACAGGGGAACCTACGAGCAGTACTTC CASSHRGTYEQYF
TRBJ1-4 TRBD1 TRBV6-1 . TGTGCCACCCAGACAGGGGATAATGAAAAACTGTTTTTT CATQTGDNEKLFF
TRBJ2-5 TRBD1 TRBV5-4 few TGTGCCAGCAGCTTGCCGGGACAGGGCCTCCAAGAGACCCAGTACTTC CASSLPGQGLQETQYF
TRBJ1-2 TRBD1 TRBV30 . TGTGCCTGGAGTCCCCCCGGGACAGGGAACTATGGCTACACCTTC CAWSPPGTGNYGYTF
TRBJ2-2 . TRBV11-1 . TGTGCCACCGGAACTTACTCAGGGCCCGGGGAGCTGTTTTTT CATGTYSGPGELFF
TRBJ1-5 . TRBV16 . TGTGCCAGCAGCCAATCCAGGGCTCAGCCCCAGCATTTT CASSQSRAQPQHF
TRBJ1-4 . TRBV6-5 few TGTGCCAGCAGAGACAGATCAACTAATGAAAAACTGTTTTTT CASRDRSTNEKLFF
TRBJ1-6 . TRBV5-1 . TGCGCCAGCAGCTTGTTCCAGGGTAATAATTCACCCCTCCACTTT CASSLFQGNNSPLHF
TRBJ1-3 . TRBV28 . TGTGCCAGCAGTGTTCAGGGATCTGGAAACACCATATATTTT CASSVQGSGNTIYF
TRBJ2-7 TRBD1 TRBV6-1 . TGTGCCAGCAGAAGACAGGGGGGAAGCTCCTACGAGCAGTACTTC CASRRQGGSSYEQYF
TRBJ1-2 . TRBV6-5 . TGTGCCAGCCGCCCTCTCGGGAACTATGGCTACACCTTC CASRPLGNYGYTF
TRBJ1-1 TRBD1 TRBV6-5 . TGTGCCAGCAGTTACGGGACAGGGACAACTGAAGCTTTCTTT CASSYGTGTTEAFF
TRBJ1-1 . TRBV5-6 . TGTGCCAGCAGCTCCTCCAGCGGGACTGAAGCTTTCTTT CASSSSSGTEAFF
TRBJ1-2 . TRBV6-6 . TGTGCCAGCAGCCCTCGGGGGACTGCTCCACCCGATGGCTACACCTTC CASSPRGTAPPDGYTF
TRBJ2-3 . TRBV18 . TGTGCCAGCTCACCACCGAACAGAGGCACAGATACGCAGTATTTT CASSPPNRGTDTQYF
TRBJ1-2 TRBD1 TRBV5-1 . TGCGCCAGCAGCTTGGTTGACGGGACAGGGGAAGGCTACACCTTC CASSLVDGTGEGYTF
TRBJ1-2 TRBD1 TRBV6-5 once TGTGCCAGCAGTCCCCGGACAGGGGGCTGGGATGGCTACACCTTC CASSPRTGGWDGYTF
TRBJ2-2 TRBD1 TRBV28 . TGTGCCAGCAGTCTATCCCCGGGACAGGGGACCGGGGAGCTGTTTTTT CASSLSPGQGTGELFF
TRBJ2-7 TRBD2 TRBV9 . TGTGCCAGCAACGTGGAGGGAGGGACCTACGAGCAGTACTTC CASNVEGGTYEQYF
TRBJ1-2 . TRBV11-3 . TGTGCCAGCAGCCCGCACCACAGAAATGGCTACACCTTC CASSPHHRNGYTF
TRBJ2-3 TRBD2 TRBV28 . TGTGCCAGCAGTCTAGCGGGGGCTGTCACAGATACGCAGTATTTT CASSLAGAVTDTQYF
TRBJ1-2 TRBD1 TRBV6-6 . TGTGCCAGCAGTTATTTGGCCAGGGGGGAGAGTCGTGGCTACACCTTC CASSYLARGESRGYTF
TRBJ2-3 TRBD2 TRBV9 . TGTGCCAGCAGCGCCTATAGCGGGGCCACAGATACGCAGTATTTT CASSAYSGATDTQYF
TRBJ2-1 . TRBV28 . TGTGCCAGCAGTTGGGCTAGCGTTCACAATGAGCAGTTCTTC CASSWASVHNEQFF
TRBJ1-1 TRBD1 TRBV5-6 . TGTGCCAGCAGGGGGACAGGGGTCCCTGAAGCTTTCTTT CASRGTGVPEAFF
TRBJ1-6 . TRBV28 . TGTGCCAGCAGTCGTCCGACAGTCACCCTCCACTTT CASSRPTVTLHF
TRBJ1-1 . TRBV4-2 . TGTGCCAGCAGCCAAGAGGGGGCGATGAACACTGAAGCTTTCTTT CASSQEGAMNTEAFF
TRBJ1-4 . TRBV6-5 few TGTGCCAGCAGTTATACGGTCCGACAGAAAAATGAAAAACTGTTTTTT CASSYTVRQKNEKLFF
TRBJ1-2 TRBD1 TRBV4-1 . TGCGCCAGCAGCCACCCGACAGGGTTTGCCGCCGGCTACACCTTC CASSHPTGFAAGYTF
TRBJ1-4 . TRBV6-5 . TGTGCCAGCAGTTACTCGAAAGGGGAAAAAGAACTGTTTTTT CASSYSKGEKELFF
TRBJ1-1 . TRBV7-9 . TGTGCCAGCAGTGTAGGGGGTGTTGAAGCTTTCTTT CASSVGGVEAFF
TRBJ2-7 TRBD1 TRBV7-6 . TGTGCCAGCAGCTTAGGTGGGACAGGTTTTTACGAGCAGTACTTC CASSLGGTGFYEQYF
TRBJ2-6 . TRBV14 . TGTGCCAGCAGCCAATATATAGGGGCCAACGTCCTGACTTTC CASSQYIGANVLTF
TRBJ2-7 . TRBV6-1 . TGTGCCAGCAGTGAAAACCTGAGCTACGAGCAGTACTTC CASSENLSYEQYF
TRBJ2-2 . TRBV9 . TGTGCCAGCAGCGTCAGGGGGGCGGGAGGGGAGCTGTTTTTT CASSVRGAGGELFF
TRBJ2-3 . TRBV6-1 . TGTGCCAGCAGTGAAATGGGAGTCGCAGATACGCAGTATTTT CASSEMGVADTQYF
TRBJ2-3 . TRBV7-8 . TGTGCCAGCAGCTTAGATCGGGGTACAGATACGCAGTATTTT CASSLDRGTDTQYF
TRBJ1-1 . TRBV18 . TGTGCCAGCTCGCCCCGGGATGGGTCTGAAGCTTTCTTT CASSPRDGSEAFF
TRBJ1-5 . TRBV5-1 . TGCGCCAGGAGTGGAGTCAATCAGCCCCAGCATTTT CARSGVNQPQHF
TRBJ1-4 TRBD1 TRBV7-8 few TGTGCCAGCAGCTTAGGGACAGGGAAGGAAAAACTGTTTTTT CASSLGTGKEKLFF
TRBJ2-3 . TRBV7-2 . TGTGCCAGCAGCTTAGGGTCCGGGTACGGCACAGATACGCAGTATTTT CASSLGSGYGTDTQYF
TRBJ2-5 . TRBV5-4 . TGTGCCAGCAGTCTGGACAGACTACCAAAAGAGACCCAGTACTTC CASSLDRLPKETQYF
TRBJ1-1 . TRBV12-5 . TGTGCTAGTGGCCCAGGGTTCACTGAAGCTTTCTTT CASGPGFTEAFF
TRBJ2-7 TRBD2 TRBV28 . TGTGCCAGCAGTTTACCGGGACTAGCGGGGTACGAGCAGTACTTC CASSLPGLAGYEQYF
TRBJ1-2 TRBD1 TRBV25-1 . TGTGCCAGCCAGGGGGCGCGGTATGGCTACACCTTC CASQGARYGYTF
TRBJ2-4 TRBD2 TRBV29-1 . TGCAGCGCTAAACTAGCGGGACTAGCCAAAAACATTCAGTACTTC CSAKLAGLAKNIQYF
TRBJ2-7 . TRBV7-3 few TGTGCCAGCAGCCCCTCTGGCTCGTCCTACGAGCAGTACTTC CASSPSGSSYEQYF
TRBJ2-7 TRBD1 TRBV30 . TGTGCCTGGACCCGACAGGGGGGGGGTTGGCAGTACTTC CAWTRQGGGWQYF
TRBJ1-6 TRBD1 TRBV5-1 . TGCGCCAGCAGCTGGGGACAGGATAATTCACCCCTCCACTTT CASSWGQDNSPLHF
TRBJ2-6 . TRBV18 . TGTGCCAGCTCGCACTTGATCTCCGGGGCCAACGTCCTGACTTTC CASSHLISGANVLTF
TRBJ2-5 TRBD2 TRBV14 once TGTGCCAGCAGCCAAGATTTACGGGAGGAGGAGACCCAGTACTTC CASSQDLREEETQYF
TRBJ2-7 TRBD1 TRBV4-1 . TGCGCCAGCAGCCAAGGGGACAGGGGAGACGAGCAGTACTTC CASSQGDRGDEQYF
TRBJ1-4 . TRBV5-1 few TGCGCCAGCAGCTTGCCAGGCTCTGAGGAAAAACTGTTTTTT CASSLPGSEEKLFF
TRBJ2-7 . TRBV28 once TGTGCCAGCAGTTCCAGCCTGACAGGATCCTACGAGCAGTACTTC CASSSSLTGSYEQYF